This TCR beta chain was captured in a study of regulatory T cells in long-lasting Graves disease. Germline assignment: CDR1 KGHSH and CDR2 LQKENI. The CDR3 contains 16 residues. V lost 0 bases to trimming and J lost 9 bases; unmatched junction nucleotides: 6. This clonotype was detected ten times or more. Arm-PCR of CDR3 regions with iRepertoire HTBI primers generated TCR beta libraries. TCRdb re-analysed the multiplex PCR reads in MiXCR, keeping a single row per CDR3 protein. Among some 500,000 distinct CDR3 sequences, around 16% were seen once, and the ten largest hold around 25%. Described time point: newly diagnosed GD, antithyroid drugs for less than 3 months. PBMC-extracted RNA yielded the TCR library. The same data also went into a second study, on T cells in Graves' hyperthyroidism and ophthalmopathy. Turning to that study: Peripheral blood also featured most of the thyroid clonotypes expanded above 0.001.

The chain joins TRBV18 to TRBJ2-1; TRBD2 aligns across 12 bases. This material consisted of peripheral blood mononuclear cells (PBMCs), taken at new diagnosis, from a patient treated with antithyroid drugs. The receptor was isolated from a middle-aged woman with Graves disease. The CDR3 here is CASSPPWTSGVGEQFF. CDR3 bases: TGTGCCAGCTCACCACCTTGGACTAGCGGGGTAGGTGAGCAGTTCTTC.